Following are 25 T cell receptor beta chains from one sample sequenced in a study of blood T cells in healthy people across ages. The authors ran a second PCR of about 6 to 11 cycles using a sample-barcoded 5' primer and a J-beta primer mix. MiXCR, applied by TCRdb to the 5' RACE reads, yields one record per CDR3 protein. The data contain fewer than 700,000 distinct CDR3 sequences, 40% to 50% of them singletons. Sequences were obtained from blood. All receptors derive from a man aged 80 or over in good health.

The chain carries TRBV14 and TRBJ2-7; 8 positions agree with TRBD1. The CDR3 extends over 15 amino acids. With 4 bases clipped from V and 4 bases from J, the junction kept 9 bases outside the gene matches. The germline V gene has CDR1 SGHDN and CDR2 FVKESK. The CDR3 spells CASSLRQGRSYEQYF. CDR3 sequence (DNA): TGTGCCAGCAGCCTACGACAGGGGCGGTCTTACGAGCAGTACTTC. Drawing the rest from reference TRBV14 and TRBJ2-7, the complete variable domain is EAGVTQFPSHSVIEKGQTVTLRCDPISGHDNLYWYRRVMGKEIKFLLHFVKESKQDESGMPNNRFLAERTGGTYSTLKVQPAELEDSGVYFCASSLRQGRSYEQYFGPGTRLTVT.

The table lists this clonotype with a count of one. The V gene is TRBV20-1, the J gene TRBJ2-1; 9 positions match TRBD2. V gave up 0 bases and J gave up 1 base; unmatched junction bases: 10. CDR1 and CDR2 (germline): DFQATT, SNEGSKA (reference sequence). The CDR3 length is 18 residues. The CDR3, as DNA: TGCAGTGCTAGAGATCGTGGGCTAGCGGGGCTATCCTACAATGAGCAGTTCTTC. Amino acids: CSARDRGLAGLSYNEQFF.

The chain links TRBV7-2 to TRBJ2-7; 7 nucleotides align to TRBD2. V shed 1 base, J shed 6 bases, and the junction held 9 bases outside the gene matches. CDR1 is SGHTA and CDR2 is FQGNSA in the germline V gene. This CDR3 comprises 15 residues. CDR3 bases: TGTGCCAGCAGCTTAGGGAGGGAGGGGACTCGCGAGCAGTACTTC. Residues: CASSLGREGTREQYF.

The chain combines TRBV5-1 with TRBJ2-7, with TRBD1 identical over 8 bases. The germline V gene has CDR1 SGHRS and CDR2 YFSETQ. V lost 7 bases, J lost 5 bases, and 11 bases stayed unmatched. CDR3 length: 14 amino acids. The CDR3, as DNA: TGCGCCAGCCAGGAGACGGGACAGGCCCACGAGCAGTACTTC. Its translation: CASQETGQAHEQYF.

The chain has TRBV20-1 and TRBJ2-5, with D unclear. Germline-derived CDR1 and CDR2 are DFQATT and SNEGSKA (reference sequence). The length of the CDR3 is 10 residues. With 2 bases removed from V and 5 bases from J, the gap between germline ends came to 3 bases. CDR3 in DNA: TGCAGTGCTAGATCCGAGACCCAGTACTTC. Translation gives CSARSETQYF.

The chain couples TRBV7-2 to TRBJ2-5; possible D gene TRBD1, 7 bases. The V end lost 1 base, the J end lost 11 bases, and 26 bases lay between the germline ends. The germline gives CDR1 SGHTA, CDR2 FQGNSA. The length of the CDR3 is 17 residues. Here the CDR3 reads CASSLVAGQKTYNEQYF. The CDR3 coding sequence is TGTGCCAGCAGCTTAGTGGCGGGACAGAAAACCTACAATGAGCAGTACTTC.

The sample holds a few counts of this clonotype. The chain links TRBV20-1 to TRBJ2-3; TRBD2 aligns across 9 bases. The V and J ends lost 1 base and 6 bases, in that order; junction bases with no gene match: 5. The CDR3 spans 14 residues. CDR1 and CDR2 (germline): DFQATT, SNEGSKA (reference sequence). In DNA, the CDR3 is TGCAGTGCTAGAGGCGGGGGGGTTGCGGATACGCAGTATTTT. This translates into CSARGGGVADTQYF.

The rearrangement links TRBV5-6 to TRBJ1-4; tentative D call: TRBD1 (5 bases). The CDR3 is 16 residues long. The germline V gene has CDR1 SGHDT and CDR2 YYEEEE. V dropped 7 bases and J dropped 6 bases, with 22 bases sitting between them. The CDR3 here is CASSSKARVRYEKLFF. The CDR3 bases are TGTGCCAGCTCCTCAAAAGCCAGGGTTCGGTATGAAAAACTGTTTTTT.

To note about this clonotype: Possible read error: a much larger clone is one base away. V usage is TRBV29-1 and J usage is TRBJ2-7; 14 bases are shared with TRBD2. In germline, CDR1 is SQVTM, CDR2 ANQGSEA. The junction had 6 bases not matched to a gene; V was cut back by 7 bases and J by 1 base. This CDR3 region has 15 residues. As DNA, the CDR3 is TGCAGCGCTCCGACTAGCGGGAGGGCGTCCTACGAGCAGTACTTC. It is translated as CSAPTSGRASYEQYF.

This clonotype was seen more than once but under ten times. The genes are TRBV7-2 and TRBJ2-4, with D perhaps TRBD1 (6 bases). The V and J ends lost 5 bases and 8 bases respectively, with 10 bases between them. CDR3 length equals 12 residues. The germline V gene has CDR1 SGHTA and CDR2 FQGNSA. CDR3 DNA: TGTGCCAGCAGCAACAGGGTAGACATTCAGTACTTC. Protein: CASSNRVDIQYF. Full variable domain (remainder filled in from reference TRBV7-2 and TRBJ2-4): GAGVSQSPSNKVTEKGKDVELRCDPISGHTALYWYRQSLGQGLEFLIYFQGNSAPDKSGLPSDRFSAERTGGSVSTLTIQRTQQEDSAVYLCASSNRVDIQYFGAGTRLSVL.

The rearrangement joins TRBV27 to TRBJ2-7; 13 bases match TRBD2. CDR1 is MNHEY and CDR2 is SMNVEV in the germline V gene (reference sequence). The V and J ends lost 7 bases and 6 bases, in that order; junction bases with no gene match: 3. The CDR3 loop spans 13 amino acids. In DNA form, the CDR3 reads TGTGCCAGCAAAAGACTAGCGGGAGGCGAGCAGTACTTC. It is translated as CASKRLAGGEQYF.

In its sample, this clonotype was seen a few times. V and J are TRBV5-1 and TRBJ1-1, with D uncertain. The CDR3 length is 16 residues. Trimming pared 4 bases from V and 1 base from J, leaving 17 bases between. Germline assignment: CDR1 SGHRS and CDR2 YFSETQ. CDR3 coding DNA: TGCGCCAGCAGCGGTCACCTCGACGGGCAGAACACTGAAGCTTTCTTT. It specifies CASSGHLDGQNTEAFF.

As concerns this clonotype: Being one base from a much bigger clone, this may be a read error. V is TRBV6-2 or TRBV6-3 and J is TRBJ2-3; 9 bases agree with TRBD2. Losses at the gene ends were 7 bases for V and 4 bases for J; bases not matched to a gene: 12. Germline CDR1 reads MNHEY; CDR2 reads SVGEGT. This CDR3 has 16 residues. Written as DNA, the CDR3 is TGTGCCAGCACCGTCTATCCTAGCGGGAAATCAGATACGCAGTATTTT. The encoded protein is CASTVYPSGKSDTQYF.

This clonotype was found a few times. The CDR3 DNA reads as TGCGCCAGCAGCGGCCGGACTAGCGGGGGGGCCCATACGCAGTATTTT. Encoded protein: CASSGRTSGGAHTQYF. This chain links TRBV4-3 with TRBJ2-3; 15 bases are shared with TRBD2. Per germline, CDR1 LGHNA and CDR2 YSLEER. Trimming took 5 bases from V and 7 from J; bases not matched to a gene: 7. The CDR3 spans 16 residues.

This clonotype showed up just a few times. The CDR3 region is CASSSAGLVNTGELFF. The CDR3 bases are TGTGCCAGCAGTTCAGCGGGCCTAGTTAACACCGGGGAGCTGTTTTTT. The chain combines TRBV27 with TRBJ2-2, with TRBD2 as a possible D gene (6 bases). Germline V gives CDR1 MNHEY, CDR2 SMNVEV (reference sequence). The CDR3 is 16 amino acids. V was trimmed by 4 bases and J by 2 bases, leaving 14 bases between them.

The chain carries TRBV12-3 or TRBV12-4 and TRBJ2-7, with 7 bases lining up with TRBD1. The J call may be incorrect, as the DNA end agrees better with TRBJ2-5. The CDR3 loop spans 14 amino acids. The CDR3 reads CASSRIQGSETQYF. CDR3 bases: TGTGCCAGCAGCCGGATACAGGGGAGCGAGACCCAGTACTTC.

This clonotype was found a few times. V usage is TRBV20-1 and J usage is TRBJ1-2, with TRBD1 matching over 7 bases. The CDR3 length is 11 residues. Looked up from germline, CDR1 is DFQATT and CDR2 is SNEGSKA (reference sequence). CDR3 nucleotide sequence: TGCAATGCCGGAGGGGGCAATGGCTACACCTTC. It specifies CNAGGGNGYTF.

This chain links TRBV30 with TRBJ2-3; 7 nucleotides line up with TRBD2. The germline CDR1 and CDR2 sequences are GTSNPN and SVGIG (reference sequence). There are 15 residues in the CDR3. The ends lost 3 bases at V and 4 bases at J; junction bases unmatched: 10. CDR3 sequence reads: CAWSQGLVSADTQYF. DNA of the CDR3: TGTGCCTGGAGCCAAGGACTAGTCTCCGCAGATACGCAGTATTTT.

The chain joins TRBV7-2 to TRBJ2-4; TRBD2 matches at 12 bases. This CDR3 has 18 amino acids. Trimming removed 4 bases from V and 3 bases from J; junction bases left unmatched: 10. CDR1 is SGHTA and CDR2 is FQGNSA in the germline V gene. The CDR3 nucleotides are TGTGCCAGCAGCTCGCAGGATGGACTAGCGGGACTCAAAAACATTCAGTACTTC. Its translation: CASSSQDGLAGLKNIQYF. Full variable domain (remainder filled in from reference TRBV7-2 and TRBJ2-4): GAGVSQSPSNKVTEKGKDVELRCDPISGHTALYWYRQSLGQGLEFLIYFQGNSAPDKSGLPSDRFSAERTGGSVSTLTIQRTQQEDSAVYLCASSSQDGLAGLKNIQYFGAGTRLSVL.

This clonotype was detected a few times. The rearrangement uses TRBV3-1 and TRBJ2-7, with D possibly being TRBD1 (7 bases). This CDR3 spans 15 amino acids. Looked up from germline, CDR1 is LGHDT and CDR2 is YNNKEL (reference sequence). The V end was cut by 4 bases, the J end by 2 bases, with 15 bases between. Written as DNA, the CDR3 is TGTGCCAGCAGCCTCAGGGGGGATAAAACCTACGAGCAGTACTTC. It translates to CASSLRGDKTYEQYF.

The chain recombines TRBV15 with TRBJ2-3; possibly TRBD1 for D (6 bases). Per the germline V gene, CDR1 is LNHNV and CDR2 is YYDKDF (reference sequence). This CDR3 spans 17 amino acids. V gave up 5 bases and J gave up 1 base, with 19 bases separating them. CDR3 amino acids: CATSRPMGAGGTDTQYF. In DNA form, the CDR3 reads TGTGCCACCAGCCGTCCCATGGGCGCAGGGGGCACAGATACGCAGTATTTT. The entire variable domain, with the rest obtained from reference TRBV15 and TRBJ2-3, is as follows: DAMVIQNPRYQVTQFGKPVTLSCSQTLNHNVMYWYQQKSSQAPKLLFHYYDKDFNNEADTPDNFQSRRPNTSFCFLDIRSPGLGDTAMYLCATSRPMGAGGTDTQYFGPGTRLTVL.

This clonotype was counted a few times. This chain links TRBV20-1 with TRBJ2-5; 9 bases are shared with TRBD2. In germline, CDR1 is DFQATT, CDR2 SNEGSKA (reference sequence). V trimming: 5 bases; J trimming: 0 bases; junction bases outside the gene matches: 4. CDR3 length equals 14 residues. CDR3: CSASAGGYQETQYF. The DNA of the CDR3 is TGCAGTGCTTCAGCGGGAGGATACCAAGAGACCCAGTACTTC.

To note about this clonotype: At one of its ends the junction is not consistent with the germline gene, which may arise from a read error. The chain employs TRBV29-1 and TRBJ2-5; D is unclear. The germline CDR1 and CDR2 sequences are SQVTM and ANQGSEA. The CDR3 contains 14 residues. This CDR3 reads CSAEVSGSMETQYF. The DNA for the CDR3 is TGCAGCGCTGAAGTCAGTGGGTCGATGGAGACCCAGTACTTC.

The rearrangement uses TRBV7-2 and TRBJ2-5; perhaps TRBD2 as D (5 bases). Trimming removed 8 bases at V and 0 bases at J, with 19 bases between. This CDR3 has 16 amino acids. The germline V gene has CDR1 SGHTA and CDR2 FQGNSA. The CDR3 DNA follows: TGTGCCAGCCGCTCCCAGAGCGGACCGTACCAAGAGACCCAGTACTTC. Its protein product is CASRSQSGPYQETQYF.

The V gene is TRBV2, the J gene TRBJ2-6; D is possibly TRBD1 (5 bases). The CDR3 loop spans 18 amino acids. V was clipped by 6 bases and J by 2 bases, with 20 bases between them. Looked up from germline, CDR1 is SNHLY and CDR2 is FYNNEI. The chain's CDR3 is CASSKDPPRGPGANVLTF. In DNA, the CDR3 is TGTGCCAGCAGCAAAGACCCACCAAGGGGCCCTGGGGCCAACGTCCTGACTTTC.